These 19 T cell receptor beta chains were sequenced from one sample in a study of T-cell reconstitution after alpha-beta-depleted transplantation in children. Unique molecular identifiers were used to barcode this TCRbeta library. One entry per CDR3 protein, called by TCRdb with MiXCR from the PCR reads. The sample contains hundreds of thousands of distinct CDR3 sequences, about 14% of which appear only once. This specimen was PBMCs, taken from the stem cell graft. The receptors were gathered from a human donor who donated a stem cell graft to a child with Fanconi anemia.

This clonotype was recorded a few times. The CDR3: CSARRQRSNEQFF. As DNA, the CDR3 is TGCAGTGCTAGAAGACAGCGTTCCAATGAGCAGTTCTTC. The chain uses TRBV20-1 and TRBJ2-1, with a weak D call TRBD1 (5 bases). The CDR3 contains 13 residues. V gave up 2 bases and J gave up 6 bases, with 11 bases separating them. Germline CDR1 is DFQATT and CDR2 is SNEGSKA (reference sequence).

The chain is built from TRBV20-1 and TRBJ1-5; D not certain. Per the germline V gene, CDR1 is DFQATT and CDR2 is SNEGSKA (reference sequence). The CDR3 loop spans 16 amino acids. Between the trimmed V and J ends, which lost 0 bases and 6 bases, there was a span of 18 bases. The CDR3 coding sequence is TGCAGTGCTAGAGATGAATCAAAGGTGCCTAGTCAGCCCCAGCATTTT. Its translation is CSARDESKVPSQPQHF.

The rearrangement joins TRBV27 to TRBJ2-1, with 9 nucleotides matching TRBD1. Germline CDR1 reads MNHEY; CDR2 reads SMNVEV (reference sequence). V shed 0 bases and J 2 bases; nucleotides not matched to a gene: 5. The CDR3 spans 17 residues. CDR3 DNA: TGTGCCAGCAGTTTATCGATGACAGGGGGGGCCTACAATGAGCAGTTCTTC. It yields the protein CASSLSMTGGAYNEQFF.

This chain uses TRBV29-1 with TRBJ1-1; D unresolved. Per germline, CDR1 SQVTM and CDR2 ANQGSEA. There are 12 residues in the CDR3. The V end was cut by 3 bases, the J end by 8 bases, with 13 bases between. Here the CDR3 reads CSVDRVGEEAFF. CDR3 in DNA: TGCAGCGTTGACCGGGTCGGAGAGGAAGCTTTCTTT.

Remarks on this clonotype: Being one base from a much bigger clone, this may be a read error. The chain uses TRBV27 and TRBJ1-2, with a tentative D call TRBD1 (6 bases). The CDR3 runs 13 residues. In germline, CDR1 is MNHEY, CDR2 SMNVEV (reference sequence). Trimming stripped 7 bases from V and 3 bases from J, with 12 bases between. The CDR3 protein is CASTGDNDYGYTF. CDR3 in DNA: TGTGCCAGCACAGGGGACAACGACTATGGCTACACCTTC.

The gene calls are TRBV6-5 and TRBJ1-1; D not certain. V was clipped by 2 bases and J by 5 bases, with 9 bases between them. Germline V gene lookup returns CDR1 MNHEY and CDR2 SVGAGI. The CDR3 has 13 residues. DNA for the CDR3: TGTGCCAGCAGTTACCTCGTTGGGACTGAAGCTTTCTTT. Translating gives CASSYLVGTEAFF.

This clonotype was picked up many times. This sequence joins TRBV5-6 and TRBJ2-7, with D unresolved. Trimming removed 1 base at V and 1 base at J, with 12 bases between. Germline CDR1 and CDR2: SGHDT and YYEEEE. The CDR3 is 15 amino acids. The CDR3 bases are TGTGCCAGCAGCTTGTTCAGGTTGGGGTCCTACGAGCAGTACTTC. It codes for CASSLFRLGSYEQYF. The variable domain in full, completed from reference TRBV5-6 and TRBJ2-7, reads DAGVTQSPTHLIKTRGQQVTLRCSPKSGHDTVSWYQQALGQGPQFIFQYYEEEERQRGNFPDRFSGHQFPNYSSELNVNALLLGDSALYLCASSLFRLGSYEQYFGPGTRLTVT.

This clonotype was seen many times. CDR3 amino acids: CSVILDSSYEKLFF. CDR3 coding DNA: TGCAGCGTAATTTTGGACAGCAGTTATGAAAAACTGTTTTTT. V gene TRBV29-1 combines with J gene TRBJ1-4; possible D gene TRBD1, 6 bases. V lost 6 bases to trimming and J lost 6 bases, with 17 bases between them. This CDR3 is built from 14 residues. Germline loops: CDR1 SQVTM, CDR2 ANQGSEA. The variable domain in full, with the rest retrieved from reference TRBV29-1 and TRBJ1-4, is SAVISQKPSRDICQRGTSLTIQCQVDSQVTMMFWYRQQPGQSLTLIATANQGSEATYESGFVIDKFPISRPNLTFSTLTVSNMSPEDSSIYLCSVILDSSYEKLFFGSGTQLSVL.

The V and J genes are TRBV12-3 or TRBV12-4 and TRBJ1-1; no definite D call. V was shortened by 5 bases and J by 1 base, with 23 bases between the two germline ends. The CDR3 has 18 amino acids. DNA for the CDR3: TGTGCCAGCAGTCCCGGAGGTCTACTTACAAACTCGAACACTGAAGCTTTCTTT. Its translation: CASSPGGLLTNSNTEAFF.

There are a few counts of this clonotype. The chain is built from TRBV6-2 or TRBV6-3 and TRBJ2-3; D not resolved. The CDR3 spans 13 residues. The germline V gene encodes CDR1 MNHEY and CDR2 SVGEGT. The V end was cut by 6 bases, the J end by 2 bases, with 9 bases between. DNA for the CDR3: TGTGCCAGCAGCCAAGATTCCACAGATACGCAGTATTTT. It yields the protein CASSQDSTDTQYF.

This clonotype occurred many times. The V call is TRBV2, the J call TRBJ1-6; D may be TRBD1 (5 bases). V lost 7 bases, J lost 7 bases, and 23 bases lay in between. The CDR3 runs 17 residues. CDR1 and CDR2 (germline): SNHLY, FYNNEI. CDR3 amino acids: CASNVGGAGGMNSPLHF. Written as DNA, the CDR3 is TGTGCCAGCAACGTTGGTGGGGCAGGAGGCATGAATTCACCCCTCCACTTT.

The chain combines TRBV30 with TRBJ1-5; D remains unclear. Trimming removed 2 bases at V and 2 bases at J, with 13 bases between. Per germline, CDR1 GTSNPN and CDR2 SVGIG (reference sequence). The CDR3 sequence is 15 residues long. For the CDR3, the DNA is TGTGCCTGGAGTCCCGGTTTCGAGGGCAATCAGCCCCAGCATTTT. This sequence encodes CAWSPGFEGNQPQHF.

This clonotype was detected many times. V is TRBV10-3 and J is TRBJ2-3; D remains ambiguous. Germline V gene lookup returns CDR1 ENHRY and CDR2 SYGVKD. Trimming left V 3 bases short and J 0 bases short, with 10 bases between. The CDR3 covers 15 residues. Here the CDR3 reads CAISDLTSSTDTQYF. CDR3 in DNA: TGTGCCATCAGTGACCTCACTTCAAGCACAGATACGCAGTATTTT.

This clonotype appeared many times. The V call is TRBV5-5, the J call TRBJ1-2; no firm D call. This CDR3 contains 13 residues. Trimming removed 4 bases from V and 0 bases from J, with 7 bases in between. CDR1 and CDR2 from the germline V gene are SGHKS and YYEKEE (reference sequence). The CDR3 sequence is CASSPPANYGYTF. The CDR3 DNA reads TGTGCCAGCAGCCCTCCAGCTAACTATGGCTACACCTTC.

This clonotype was seen more than once but under ten times. The chain has TRBV9 and TRBJ2-1; the D gene is possibly TRBD1 (6 bases). This CDR3 has 16 residues. Deletions cut 4 bases from V and 4 bases from J, with 18 bases between. Germline V CDR1 and CDR2: SGDLS, YYNGEE. The CDR3 region has the DNA TGTGCCAGCAGCCCAACGGGACACGCAGAATACAATGAGCAGTTCTTC. Translation: CASSPTGHAEYNEQFF.

This clonotype has ten or more counts. This chain joins TRBV7-2 and TRBJ1-2; TRBD1 agrees at 7 bases. The CDR3 runs to 13 residues. V shed 3 bases and J 6 bases; nucleotides not matched to a gene: 4. CDR1 and CDR2 from the germline V gene are SGHTA and FQGNSA. CDR3 residues: CASSLQTGDGYTF. The CDR3 nucleotides read TGTGCCAGCAGCTTGCAAACAGGGGATGGCTACACCTTC. Combining the CDR3 with reference TRBV7-2 and TRBJ1-2 gives the whole variable domain GAGVSQSPSNKVTEKGKDVELRCDPISGHTALYWYRQSLGQGLEFLIYFQGNSAPDKSGLPSDRFSAERTGGSVSTLTIQRTQQEDSAVYLCASSLQTGDGYTFGSGTRLTVV.

V is TRBV7-2 and J is TRBJ1-2; possible D gene TRBD1, 6 bases. V lost 5 bases, J lost 5 bases, and 15 bases lay in between. From germline, CDR1 is SGHTA and CDR2 FQGNSA. This CDR3 contains 14 residues. This CDR3 is CASSASPGQYGYTF. The CDR3 DNA is TGTGCCAGCAGCGCATCCCCAGGACAGTATGGCTACACCTTC.

This clonotype has more than one count but fewer than ten. The CDR3 DNA reads as TGTGCCTCGACAGGGAGGGGAAATGAGCAGTTCTTC. This translates into CASTGRGNEQFF. The chain is built from TRBV6-2 or TRBV6-3 and TRBJ2-1; D may correspond to TRBD1 or TRBD2 (7 bases each). The CDR3 is 12 residues long. V was clipped by 11 bases and J by 7 bases, with 15 bases between them. The V gene's germline CDR1 is MNHEY and CDR2 SVGEGT.

The genes are TRBV12-3 or TRBV12-4 and TRBJ2-3; the D is unclear. The CDR3 loop spans 14 amino acids. The ends were cut back, 3 bases at V and 4 bases at J, with 11 bases in the middle. The CDR3, as DNA: TGTGCCAGCAGTTTCGGAGTGGGTGCAGATACGCAGTATTTT. This gives the protein CASSFGVGADTQYF.